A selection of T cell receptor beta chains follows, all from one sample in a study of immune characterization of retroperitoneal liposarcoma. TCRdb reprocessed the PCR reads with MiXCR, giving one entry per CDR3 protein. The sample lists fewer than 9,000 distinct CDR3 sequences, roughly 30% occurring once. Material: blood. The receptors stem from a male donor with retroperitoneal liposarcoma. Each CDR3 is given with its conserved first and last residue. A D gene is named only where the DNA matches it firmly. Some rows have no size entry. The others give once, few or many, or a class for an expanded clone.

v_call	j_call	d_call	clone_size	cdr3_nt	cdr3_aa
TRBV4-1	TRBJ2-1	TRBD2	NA	TGTGCCAGCAGCCGATCGGGACTAGCGGGATTGTCCTACAATGAGCAGTTCTTC	CASSRSGLAGLSYNEQFF
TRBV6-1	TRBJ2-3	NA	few	TGTGCCAGCAGTTACTCCCTCATGACAGCTAGCACAGATACGCAGTATTTT	CASSYSLMTASTDTQYF
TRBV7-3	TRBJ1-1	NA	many	TGTGCCAGCAACTATACCACTAACACTGAAGCTTTCTTT	CASNYTTNTEAFF
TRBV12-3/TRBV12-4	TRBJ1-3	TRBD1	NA	TGTGCCAGCAGTCGACAGGGAGGATCCTCTGGAAACACCATATATTTT	CASSRQGGSSGNTIYF
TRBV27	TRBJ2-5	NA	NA	TGTGCCAGCAGTTTATATGGAGGGGGTCAAGAGACCCAGTACTTC	CASSLYGGGQETQYF
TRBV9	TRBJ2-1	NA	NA	TGTGCCAGCAGCGTTGCGAGTGTCTCCTACAATGAGCAGTTCTTC	CASSVASVSYNEQFF
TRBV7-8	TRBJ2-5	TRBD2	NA	TGTGCCAGCAGTTTATACCCGGGACTAGCCCAAGAGACCCAGTACTTC	CASSLYPGLAQETQYF
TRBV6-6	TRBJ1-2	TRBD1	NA	TGTGCCAGCAGTTACCCAGGGGGCATGGATGGCTACACCTTC	CASSYPGGMDGYTF
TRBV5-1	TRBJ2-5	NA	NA	TGCGCCAGCAGCTTGGGGGGAGCCCCCCTCCGAGAGACCCAGTACTTC	CASSLGGAPLRETQYF
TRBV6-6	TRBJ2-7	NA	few	TGTGCCAGCAGTTACTCCAGGGCCCACGAGCAGTACTTC	CASSYSRAHEQYF
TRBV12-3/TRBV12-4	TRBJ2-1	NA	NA	TGTGCCAGCAGTTTAGAAGTTCCGGAGACCCAGTTCTTC	CASSLEVPETQFF
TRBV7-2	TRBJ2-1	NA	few	TGTGCCAGCAGCTTCACTCTCTTCACGGGACGTGAGCAGTTCTTC	CASSFTLFTGREQFF
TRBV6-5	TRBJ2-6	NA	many	TGTGCCAGCAGTTACTCTGACAGCTCTGGGGCCAACGTCCCGACTTTC	CASSYSDSSGANVPTF
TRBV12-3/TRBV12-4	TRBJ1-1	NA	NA	TGTGCCAGCAGCCATGGACAGACCAACACTGAAGCTTTCTTT	CASSHGQTNTEAFF
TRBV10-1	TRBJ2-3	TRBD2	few	TGCGCCAGCGGAGATGGACTAGCGGGAGTAATAGATACGCAGTATTTT	CASGDGLAGVIDTQYF
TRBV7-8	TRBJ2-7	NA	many	TGTGCCAGCAGCGTCCGGGCGACCGAGGTCGGCGAGCAGTACTTC	CASSVRATEVGEQYF
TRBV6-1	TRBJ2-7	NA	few	TGTGCCAGCGGAGGCCTCCTTATGTACGAGCAGTACTTC	CASGGLLMYEQYF
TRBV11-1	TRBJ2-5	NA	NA	TGTGCCAGCAGAGGGTTGGGCGGAGGGACCCAGTACTTC	CASRGLGGGTQYF
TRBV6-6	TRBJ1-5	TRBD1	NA	TGTGCCAGCAGTTACTGGGGACAGGGCGGCAATCAGCCCCAGCATTTT	CASSYWGQGGNQPQHF
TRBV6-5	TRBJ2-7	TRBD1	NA	TGTGCCAGCAGTTACGACAGGGGTAACGAGCAGTACTTC	CASSYDRGNEQYF
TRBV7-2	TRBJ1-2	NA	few	TGTGCCAGCAGCTTAGGGTTAACAGGCTCCCGTTCCTATGGCTACACCTTC	CASSLGLTGSRSYGYTF
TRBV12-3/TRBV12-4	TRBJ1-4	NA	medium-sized	TGTGCCAGCAGTCAGGCGCGGGGGGAAAAACTGTTTTTT	CASSQARGEKLFF
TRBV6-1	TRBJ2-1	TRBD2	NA	TGTGCCAGCAGTGAAGCGACTAGCGGGCCTTATGAGCAGTTCTTC	CASSEATSGPYEQFF
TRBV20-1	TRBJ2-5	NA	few	TGCAGTGCAGAGTCAGAGGGGGGGGAGACCCAGTACTTC	CSAESEGGETQYF
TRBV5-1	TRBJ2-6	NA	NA	TGCGCCAGCAGCTTATTTCCTGGGGCCAACGTCCTGACTTTC	CASSLFPGANVLTF
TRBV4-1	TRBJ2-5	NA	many	TGCGCCAGCAGCCAACTGGCCCCTTCCCAAGAGACCCAGTACTTC	CASSQLAPSQETQYF
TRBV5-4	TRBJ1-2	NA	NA	TGTGCCAGCAGCTTCACGGGTATAGGACATGGCTACACCTTC	CASSFTGIGHGYTF
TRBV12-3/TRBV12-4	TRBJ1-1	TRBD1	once	TGTGCCAGCAGTCCTCGACAGGGGAGCACTGAAGCTTTCTTT	CASSPRQGSTEAFF
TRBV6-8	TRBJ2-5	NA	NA	TGTGCCAGCAGGGGACCAGGTGGAGAGACCCAGTACTTC	CASRGPGGETQYF
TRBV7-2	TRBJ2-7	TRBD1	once	TGTGCCAGCAGCGCACACAGGGGGCGGGATAATGAGCAGTACTTC	CASSAHRGRDNEQYF
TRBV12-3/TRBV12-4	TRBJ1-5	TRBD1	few	TGTGCCAGCAGTCCACGGACAGGCCCTCCTCAGCCCCAGCATTTT	CASSPRTGPPQPQHF
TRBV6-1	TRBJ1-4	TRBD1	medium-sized	TGTGCCAGCAGGAAGGACAGGGGGAATGAAAAACTGTTTTTT	CASRKDRGNEKLFF
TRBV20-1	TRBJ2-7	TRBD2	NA	TGCAGTGGCGGGAGGCTAAACGAGCAGTACTTC	CSGGRLNEQYF
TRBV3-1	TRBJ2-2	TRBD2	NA	TGTGCCAGCAGCCTGCGGACTAGCGTCACCGGGGAGCTGTTTTTT	CASSLRTSVTGELFF
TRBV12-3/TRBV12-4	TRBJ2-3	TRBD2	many	TGTGCCATTAGGACTAGCGGTTCAGATACGCAGTATTTT	CAIRTSGSDTQYF
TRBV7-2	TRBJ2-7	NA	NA	TGTGCCAGCAGCTTAGTGCGAGAAGCCGAGCAGTACTTC	CASSLVREAEQYF
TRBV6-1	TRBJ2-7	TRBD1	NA	TGTGCCAGCACCCTACGGACAGGTAACTCCTACGAGCAGTACTTC	CASTLRTGNSYEQYF
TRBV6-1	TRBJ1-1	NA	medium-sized	TGTGCCAGCAGTGAACCGGGGCTCTACACTGAAGCTTTCTTT	CASSEPGLYTEAFF
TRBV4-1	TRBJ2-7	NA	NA	TGCGCCAGCAGCCAAGAAACCCGGGGCACCTACGAGCAGTACTTC	CASSQETRGTYEQYF
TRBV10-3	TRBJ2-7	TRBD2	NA	TGTGCCATCAGTGAGACTAGCGGGAGTGGTGAGCAGTACTTC	CAISETSGSGEQYF
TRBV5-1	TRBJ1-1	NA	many	TGCGCCAGCAGCTTGGGCGTCACGGGCAACACTGAAGCTTTCTTT	CASSLGVTGNTEAFF
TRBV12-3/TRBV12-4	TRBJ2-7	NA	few	TGTGCCAGCAGTAGGGGGACTGGCTCCTACGAGCAGTACTTC	CASSRGTGSYEQYF